These 9 T cell receptor beta chains were sequenced from one sample in a study of control samples from healthy donors and cancer patients. Assay used: immunoSEQ multiplex PCR; TCRdb lists only in-frame clones, some missing. The repertoire holds some 130,000 clones, around 92% seen once, with about 7.9% in the top ten. The sample was PBMCs. These receptors were collected from a man between 50 and 59 years old with head and neck cancer.

V and J are TRBV18 and TRBJ2-5, with 10 bases that match TRBD2. J lost 4 bases, V lost 3 bases, and 14 bases had no gene match. The CDR3 runs to 18 residues. Germline lookup yields CDR1 KGHSH and CDR2 LQKENI. The CDR3 DNA follows: TGTGCCAGCTCACCCCCAGGCTCGCTAGCGGGAGCAGGAGAGACCCAGTACTTC. Its protein product is CASSPPGSLAGAGETQYF.

In its sample, this clone was seen a few times. V gene TRBV5-1 combines with J gene TRBJ2-5; D perhaps matches TRBD2 (5 bases). Germline values: CDR1 SGHRS, CDR2 YFSETQ. V dropped 4 bases and J dropped 7 bases, with 17 bases sitting between them. The CDR3 is 14 amino acids. The CDR3 loop is CASSPTRARGTQYF. The CDR3 DNA reads TGCGCCAGCAGCCCAACTAGGGCCCGCGGGACCCAGTACTTC.

This clone was found a few times. The chain couples TRBV2 to TRBJ2-7, with D perhaps being TRBD1 or TRBD2 (5 bases each). This CDR3 has 15 residues. The germline V and J ends were trimmed by 2 bases and 2 bases, with 13 bases remaining between them. Germline V lookup: CDR1 SNHLY, CDR2 FYNNEI. Written as DNA, the CDR3 is TGTGCCAGCAGTGAAAAACGGGGCCGGACCTACGAGCAGTACTTC. Encoded protein: CASSEKRGRTYEQYF. The full variable domain, completed using reference TRBV2 and TRBJ2-7, is EPEVTQTPSHQVTQMGQEVILRCVPISNHLYFYWYRQILGQKVEFLVSFYNNEISEKSEIFDDQFSVERPDGSNFTLKIRSTKLEDSAMYFCASSEKRGRTYEQYFGPGTRLTVT.

The V and J genes are TRBV5-1 and TRBJ2-1; tentatively, D is TRBD1 or TRBD2 (5 bases each). CDR1 SGHRS and CDR2 YFSETQ come from the germline V gene. The V end lost 4 bases, the J end lost 10 bases, and 18 bases lay between the germline ends. The CDR3 consists of 14 residues. DNA of the CDR3: TGCGCCAGCAGCGGGGACCCTTTTCTAGGGGAGCAGTTCTTC. It specifies CASSGDPFLGEQFF. Full variable domain (outside the CDR3, taken from reference TRBV5-1 and TRBJ2-1): KAGVTQTPRYLIKTRGQQVTLSCSPISGHRSVSWYQQTPGQGLQFLFEYFSETQRNKGNFPGRFSGRQFSNSRSEMNVSTLELGDSALYLCASSGDPFLGEQFFGPGTRLTVL.

The chain employs TRBV9 and TRBJ2-1; 10 bases match TRBD2. The CDR3 totals 16 residues. V shed 0 bases, J shed 8 bases, and the junction held 8 bases outside the gene matches. Germline lookup yields CDR1 SGDLS and CDR2 YYNGEE. The chain's CDR3 is CASSVEGSGGQHEQFF. The DNA of the CDR3 is TGTGCCAGCAGCGTAGAGGGTAGCGGGGGGCAGCATGAGCAGTTCTTC.

The chain couples TRBV6-5 to TRBJ2-2; 9 nucleotides agree with TRBD1. CDR1 and CDR2 from the germline V gene are MNHEY and SVGAGI. The CDR3 contains 15 residues. Germline trimming cut 6 bases from V and 5 bases from J; bases unmatched to any gene: 7. DNA of the CDR3: TGTGCCAGCAGGCCCTACAGGGGGCAAACCGGGGAGCTGTTTTTT. Translation gives CASRPYRGQTGELFF.

The CDR3, as DNA: TGTGCCAGCTCACCCGGGATATTAGGACAGGCGAACACTGAAGCTTTCTTT. Amino acids: CASSPGILGQANTEAFF. The rearrangement uses TRBV18 and TRBJ1-1; TRBD1 matches at 7 bases. Trimming at V came to 3 bases and at J to 1 base, leaving 11 bases not matched to a gene. The length of the CDR3 is 17 residues. Per germline, CDR1 KGHSH and CDR2 LQKENI.

This rearrangement joins TRBV9 to TRBJ1-1, with no clear D. CDR1 SGDLS and CDR2 YYNGEE come from the germline V gene. The germline V and J ends were trimmed by 3 bases and 6 bases, with 24 bases remaining between them. This CDR3 spans 17 amino acids. The CDR3 region is CASSGGGRTTSIAEAFF. CDR3 coding DNA: TGTGCCAGCAGCGGGGGAGGGAGGACCACTAGTATCGCTGAAGCTTTCTTT. The full variable domain, in which reference TRBV9 and TRBJ1-1 provide the parts outside the CDR3, is DSGVTQTPKHLITATGQRVTLRCSPRSGDLSVYWYQQSLDQGLQFLIQYYNGEERAKGNILERFSAQQFPDLHSELNLSSLELGDSALYFCASSGGGRTTSIAEAFFGQGTRLTVV.

CDR3 residues: CSASGDRGGTNYGYTF. CDR3 nucleotides: TGCAGTGCTAGTGGGGACAGGGGAGGGACTAACTATGGCTACACCTTC. The rearrangement uses TRBV20-1 and TRBJ1-2; 10 bases map to TRBD1. The CDR3 consists of 16 residues. CDR1 and CDR2 from the germline V gene are DFQATT and SNEGSKA (reference sequence). Trimming cost V 3 bases and J 0 bases; bases outside gene matches: 7.